Shown below are 18 T cell receptor beta chains from a single sample sequenced in a study of shared clonotypes between healthy human individuals. Sequenced by immunoSEQ multiplex PCR; TCRdb stores in-frame clones only, minus some. The sample has 400,000 to 500,000 clones; roughly 85% are singletons. Sequencing used PBMCs. The source is a woman aged 40 to 50 in good health. Some clones in this sample may be carry-over from other donors' samples.

This chain connects TRBV28 to TRBJ2-2; D might be TRBD2 (5 bases). With 6 bases removed from V and 7 bases from J, the gap between germline ends came to 15 bases. Germline V gives CDR1 MDHEN, CDR2 SYDVKM. CDR3 length: 14 amino acids. CDR3: CASSNDYPGGELFF. The CDR3 DNA sequence: TGTGCCAGCAGCAATGACTACCCCGGCGGGGAGCTGTTTTTT. Looking up the rest from reference TRBV28 and TRBJ2-2 gives the full variable domain: DVKVTQSSRYLVKRTGEKVFLECVQDMDHENMFWYRQDPGLGLRLIYFSYDVKMKEKGDIPEGYSVSREKKERFSLILESASTNQTSMYLCASSNDYPGGELFFGEGSRLTVL.

The gene calls are TRBV9 and TRBJ1-2; 10 nucleotides line up with TRBD1. The CDR3 totals 14 residues. The V segment lost 3 bases and the J segment 4 bases; nucleotides outside the gene matches: 3. The germline gives CDR1 SGDLS, CDR2 YYNGEE. The CDR3, as DNA: TGTGCCAGCAGCGAGGACAGGGGGACCTATGGCTACACCTTC. Translating gives CASSEDRGTYGYTF.

On this clone itself: The same CDR3 can be traced to other DNA sequences in this sample. J is TRBJ2-1 and V is TRBV5-4; 7 nucleotides match TRBD1. CDR1 is SGHNT, CDR2 YYREEE, per germline (reference sequence). The V and J ends lost 2 bases and 1 base, in that order; junction bases with no gene match: 3. There are 15 residues in the CDR3. The CDR3 protein is CASSLTGDSYNEQFF. CDR3 sequence (DNA): TGTGCCAGCAGCTTAACAGGGGATTCCTACAATGAGCAGTTCTTC.

This clone was found once. V gene TRBV7-3 combines with J gene TRBJ2-3, with D possibly being TRBD2 (6 bases). V was shortened by 1 base and J by 1 base, with 12 bases between the two germline ends. The CDR3 contains 16 residues. Looked up from germline, CDR1 is SGHTA and CDR2 is FQGTGA. CDR3 amino acids: CASSLKVGGRTDTQYF. The CDR3, as DNA: TGTGCCAGCAGCTTAAAGGTGGGAGGCCGCACAGATACGCAGTATTTT.

This clone was seen many times. V is TRBV7-9 and J is TRBJ2-1; no clear D. Germline CDR1 SEHNR, CDR2 FQNEAQ (reference sequence). This CDR3 is 16 amino acids long. V dropped 1 base and J dropped 0 bases, with 10 bases sitting between them. This CDR3 reads CASSLGPGLSYNEQFF. DNA for the CDR3: TGTGCCAGCAGCTTAGGGCCCGGGCTCTCCTACAATGAGCAGTTCTTC.

The chain couples TRBV6-6 to TRBJ2-1, with TRBD2 identical over 7 bases. The CDR3 has 14 amino acids. After removal of 7 bases from V and 7 bases from J, the junction contained 10 bases not matched to a gene. The germline V gene has CDR1 MNHNY and CDR2 SVGAGI (reference sequence). This CDR3 reads CASNPEGGNNEQFF. Here the CDR3 DNA reads TGTGCCAGCAACCCGGAGGGAGGGAATAATGAGCAGTTCTTC.

The chain employs TRBV30 and TRBJ1-5, with 7 bases identical to TRBD1. Looked up from germline, CDR1 is GTSNPN and CDR2 is SVGIG (reference sequence). This CDR3 has 13 amino acids. Trimming took 5 bases from V and 7 from J; bases not matched to a gene: 8. CDR3 protein: CAWDTGVQQPQHF. DNA for the CDR3: TGTGCCTGGGACACAGGGGTACAGCAGCCCCAGCATTTT.

This clone was detected once. The V call is TRBV25-1, the J call TRBJ1-2, with D possibly being TRBD1 (6 bases). Germline V CDR1 and CDR2: MGHDK, SYGVNS. Between the trimmed V and J ends, which lost 3 bases and 5 bases, there was a span of 10 bases. The CDR3 length is 13 residues. This CDR3 is CASSDGGYYGYTF. The CDR3 DNA reads as TGTGCCAGCAGTGATGGGGGCTATTATGGCTACACCTTC.

Comment on this clone: Other DNA sequences in the same sample also yield this CDR3. The chain has TRBV2 and TRBJ2-1; no reliable D call. Germline loops: CDR1 SNHLY, CDR2 FYNNEI. The CDR3 length is 11 residues. The germline V and J ends were trimmed by 2 bases and 4 bases, with 0 bases remaining between them. The CDR3: CASSEYNEQFF. CDR3 DNA sequence: TGTGCCAGCAGTGAATACAATGAGCAGTTCTTC. The full variable domain, rest sourced from reference TRBV2 and TRBJ2-1, is EPEVTQTPSHQVTQMGQEVILRCVPISNHLYFYWYRQILGQKVEFLVSFYNNEISEKSEIFDDQFSVERPDGSNFTLKIRSTKLEDSAMYFCASSEYNEQFFGPGTRLTVL.

The V gene is TRBV29-1, the J gene TRBJ2-1; a weak D match, TRBD2 (6 bases). Trimming shortened V by 4 bases and J by 6 bases, and 25 bases separated the two germline ends. The CDR3 spans 17 residues. From germline, CDR1 is SQVTM and CDR2 ANQGSEA. The CDR3 sequence: CSVVHRIGRRGLNEQFF. The CDR3 bases are TGCAGCGTTGTTCACCGCATTGGCCGGAGGGGTCTCAATGAGCAGTTCTTC.

The chain uses TRBV7-2 and TRBJ2-4, with 8 bases identical to TRBD2. Germline V lookup: CDR1 SGHTA, CDR2 FQGNSA. The CDR3 has 15 residues. J was trimmed by 1 base and V by 2 bases; bases with no gene match: 1. The CDR3 loop reads CASSLTGGAKNIQYF. The CDR3 region has the DNA TGTGCCAGCAGCTTAACGGGAGGGGCCAAAAACATTCAGTACTTC.

The chain uses TRBV15 and TRBJ1-4, with D perhaps matching TRBD1 (5 bases). Germline V gene sequence: CDR1 LNHNV, CDR2 YYDKDF (reference sequence). Trimming took 6 bases from V and 8 from J, leaving 19 bases between them. This CDR3 spans 15 amino acids. CDR3 coding DNA: TGTGCCACCAGTGGACCCGGGGCGTTAAGGGAAAAACTGTTTTTT. It yields the protein CATSGPGALREKLFF. The full variable domain, rest sourced from reference TRBV15 and TRBJ1-4, is DAMVIQNPRYQVTQFGKPVTLSCSQTLNHNVMYWYQQKSSQAPKLLFHYYDKDFNNEADTPDNFQSRRPNTSFCFLDIRSPGLGDTAMYLCATSGPGALREKLFFGSGTQLSVL.

Worth noting for this clone: Within the sample, other DNA sequences also encode this same CDR3. The chain is built from TRBV5-1 and TRBJ2-7; D call uncertain. Germline CDR1 is SGHRS and CDR2 is YFSETQ. The CDR3 sequence is 13 residues long. The V end was cut by 0 bases, the J end by 2 bases, with 6 bases between. Here the CDR3 reads CASSLGYPYEQYF. CDR3 bases: TGCGCCAGCAGCTTGGGGTACCCCTACGAGCAGTACTTC.

This clone has a handful of counts. This rearrangement joins TRBV19 to TRBJ1-4; 9 bases line up with TRBD1. V lost 4 bases to trimming and J lost 7 bases; unmatched junction nucleotides: 7. Germline V gene sequence: CDR1 LNHDA, CDR2 SQIVND (reference sequence). This CDR3 contains 15 residues. This CDR3 is CASSTLQGASEKLFF. The CDR3 DNA reads TGTGCCAGTAGTACCCTACAGGGGGCGAGTGAAAAACTGTTTTTT.

This clone appeared a single time. The chain combines TRBV19 with TRBJ2-3; 7 nucleotides align to TRBD2. With V trimmed by 3 bases and J by 4 bases, 4 bases remained unmatched. The CDR3 extends over 14 amino acids. CDR1 LNHDA and CDR2 SQIVND come from the germline V gene (reference sequence). CDR3 protein: CASSIRLAADTQYF. The CDR3 coding sequence is TGTGCCAGTAGTATTAGACTAGCAGCAGATACGCAGTATTTT.

V and J are TRBV18 and TRBJ2-7; possible D gene TRBD2, 5 bases. The CDR3 is made up of 14 amino acids. In germline, CDR1 is KGHSH, CDR2 LQKENI. The ends were cut back, 2 bases at V and 2 bases at J, with 10 bases in the middle. The CDR3 sequence: CASSPNGMTYEQYF. The CDR3 coding sequence is TGTGCCAGCTCACCAAACGGGATGACCTACGAGCAGTACTTC.

This rearrangement joins TRBV28 to TRBJ2-2, with a possible D match to TRBD2 (8 bases). V was pared by 8 bases and J by 1 base, with 14 bases between. Per germline, CDR1 MDHEN and CDR2 SYDVKM. CDR3 size: 15 residues. The CDR3 DNA reads as TGTGCCAGCTCGGGAGGGGGCTGGAACACCGGGGAGCTGTTTTTT. It specifies CASSGGGWNTGELFF.

The chain employs TRBV14 and TRBJ2-4; unclear D gene. The V gene lost 2 bases and the J gene lost 0 bases, with 8 bases spanning the gap. Per germline, CDR1 SGHDN and CDR2 FVKESK. The CDR3 runs 15 residues. This chain's CDR3 is CASSQLGLAKNIQYF. DNA for the CDR3: TGTGCCAGCAGCCAACTCGGGTTAGCCAAAAACATTCAGTACTTC.